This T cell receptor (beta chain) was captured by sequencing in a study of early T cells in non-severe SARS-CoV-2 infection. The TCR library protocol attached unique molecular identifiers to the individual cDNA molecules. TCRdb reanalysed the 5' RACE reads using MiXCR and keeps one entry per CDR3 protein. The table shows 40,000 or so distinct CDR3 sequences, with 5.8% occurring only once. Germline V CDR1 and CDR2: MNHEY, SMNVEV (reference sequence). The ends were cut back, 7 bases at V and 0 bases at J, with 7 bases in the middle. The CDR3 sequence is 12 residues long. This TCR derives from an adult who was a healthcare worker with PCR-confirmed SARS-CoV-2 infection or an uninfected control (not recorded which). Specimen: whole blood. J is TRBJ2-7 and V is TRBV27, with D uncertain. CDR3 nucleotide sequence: TGTGCCAGCATGAAAAGCTCCTACGAGCAGTACTTC. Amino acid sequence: CASMKSSYEQYF.